The 9 T cell receptor beta chains below all came from one sample that was sequenced in a study of memory CD4+ T cells and cytomegalovirus serostatus. The sort gate was single viable CD3+CD4+CD8-CD45RO+ cells for memory CD4+ T cells. Measured with immunoSEQ multiplex PCR; TCRdb has only the in-frame clones, and not every one. The top ten hold more than 0.85% of the sample, which has 55,000 to 60,000 clones, around 80% seen once. Sequenced input: memory CD4+ T cells from blood. Every receptor here comes from an adult in good health and CMV-seronegative.

The chain recombines TRBV27 with TRBJ1-3; D is ambiguous. Per the germline V gene, CDR1 is MNHEY and CDR2 is SMNVEV (reference sequence). This CDR3 has 15 amino acids. Trimming took 4 bases from V and 2 from J, leaving 12 bases between them. The CDR3 DNA reads TGTGCCAGCAGTTCGCGGCGATCCGCTGGAAACACCATATATTTT. The encoded protein is CASSSRRSAGNTIYF.

This chain links TRBV6-6 with TRBJ1-1; possibly TRBD1 for D (5 bases). CDR3 length equals 12 residues. Germline lookup yields CDR1 MNHNY and CDR2 SVGAGI (reference sequence). V was trimmed by 6 bases and J by 4 bases, leaving 9 bases between them. In DNA, the CDR3 is TGTGCCAGCAGAGGGGACGTCACTGAAGCTTTCTTT. Amino acid sequence: CASRGDVTEAFF.

The chain couples TRBV2 to TRBJ2-2; no clear D. V gave up 7 bases and J gave up 6 bases, with 18 bases separating them. Germline V gene sequence: CDR1 SNHLY, CDR2 FYNNEI. There are 15 residues in the CDR3. The CDR3 DNA sequence: TGTGCCAGCAAAATTGGACCGCCAGCACCCGGGGAGCTGTTTTTT. Protein sequence: CASKIGPPAPGELFF.

The J gene is TRBJ2-7, the V gene TRBV6-1, with a tentative D call TRBD2 (6 bases). CDR1 is MNHNS and CDR2 is SASEGT in the germline V gene. This CDR3 region has 15 residues. Trimming removed 7 bases from V and 4 bases from J, with 20 bases in between. The CDR3 reads CASINPDGRAYEQYF. DNA for the CDR3: TGTGCCAGCATAAATCCCGACGGGAGAGCGTACGAGCAGTACTTC.

V gene TRBV11-2 combines with J gene TRBJ2-1; TRBD1 or TRBD2 may be the D gene (6 bases each). The CDR3 sequence is 16 residues long. CDR1 and CDR2 (germline): SGHAT, FQNNGV. Trimming took off 5 bases at V and 0 bases at J, with 14 bases between the two ends. The DNA for the CDR3 is TGTGCCAGCAGCCGGAGGGGGGCCAGCTCCTACAATGAGCAGTTCTTC. Its protein is CASSRRGASSYNEQFF.

The chain uses TRBV23-1 and TRBJ2-5, with D unclear. TRBV23-1 is annotated as an ORF whose role is uncertain. The CDR3 is 15 amino acids. Trimming pared 0 bases from V and 6 bases from J, leaving 14 bases between. Written as DNA, the CDR3 is TGCGCCAGCAGTCAATCGAAGTCGTCGCAGCAGACCCAGTACTTC. This gives the protein CASSQSKSSQQTQYF.

The chain couples TRBV6-1 to TRBJ1-1, with a tentative D call TRBD1 (5 bases). The CDR3 sequence is 14 residues long. The ends were cut back, 6 bases at V and 1 base at J, with 12 bases in the middle. Germline lookup yields CDR1 MNHNS and CDR2 SASEGT. The CDR3 is CASSSNTGNTEAFF. CDR3 DNA: TGTGCCAGCAGCTCCAATACAGGGAACACTGAAGCTTTCTTT.

V usage is TRBV2 and J usage is TRBJ2-7; TRBD2 agrees at 12 bases. The germline CDR1 and CDR2 sequences are SNHLY and FYNNEI. The trim removed 4 bases at V and 2 bases at J, leaving 0 bases unmatched. The CDR3 sequence is 14 residues long. The CDR3 here is CASSGTSGTYEQYF. CDR3 in DNA: TGTGCCAGCAGTGGGACTAGCGGGACCTACGAGCAGTACTTC.

This chain links TRBV25-1 with TRBJ1-1; D is uncertain. V shed 5 bases and J shed 3 bases, with 19 bases lying between them. CDR1 and CDR2 (germline): MGHDK, SYGVNS. This CDR3 region has 16 residues. Here the CDR3 reads CASSPTAVVEDTEAFF. CDR3 bases: TGTGCCAGCAGTCCTACGGCGGTGGTGGAGGACACTGAAGCTTTCTTT.